Below are 12 T cell receptor beta chains sequenced from a single sample in a study of cytomegalovirus exposure and HLA in healthy donors. PCR amplification relied on 60 Vbeta primers (plus 13 Jbeta primers). Sequencing was performed with immunoSEQ multiplex PCR; in TCRdb, only in-frame clones are kept and a portion is missing. This repertoire shows 150,000 to 200,000 clones, about three quarters found once; its top ten account for about 3.4%. Sequencing used PBMCs. The receptors come from a female donor in good health and CMV-seronegative.

V usage is TRBV30 and J usage is TRBJ2-2, with no clear D. V lost 0 bases and J 3 bases, leaving 5 bases between the germline ends. This CDR3 spans 13 amino acids. Germline V gene data show CDR1 as GTSNPN and CDR2 as SVGIG (reference sequence). The CDR3 loop reads CAWSVTDTGELFF. The CDR3 nucleotides are TGTGCCTGGAGTGTCACGGACACCGGGGAGCTGTTTTTT.

This clone was seen more than once but under ten times. CDR3 bases: TGTGCCACCCGAGACGGGGACTCTGGAAACACCATATATTTT. Translation gives CATRDGDSGNTIYF. The rearrangement joins TRBV15 to TRBJ1-3; D not resolved. Germline CDR1 LNHNV, CDR2 YYDKDF (reference sequence). This CDR3 spans 14 amino acids. V dropped 8 bases and J dropped 0 bases, with 11 bases sitting between them.

The chain couples TRBV7-2 to TRBJ2-5; TRBD2 matches 8 bases. The junction had 4 bases not matched to a gene; V was cut back by 2 bases and J by 5 bases. CDR3 length: 14 amino acids. Looked up from germline, CDR1 is SGHTA and CDR2 is FQGNSA. The CDR3 region is CASSLSGGLETQYF. The CDR3 region has the DNA TGTGCCAGCAGCTTAAGCGGGGGTTTGGAGACCCAGTACTTC.

V usage is TRBV7-8 and J usage is TRBJ1-3; D gene unclear. V lost 5 bases to trimming and J lost 4 bases, with 12 bases between them. The germline gives CDR1 SGHVS, CDR2 FQNEAQ. This CDR3 spans 14 amino acids. CDR3 residues: CASSPTALGNTIYF. The CDR3 nucleotides read TGTGCCAGCAGCCCTACAGCTCTCGGAAACACCATATATTTT.

The sample holds one count of this clone. The chain employs TRBV2 and TRBJ1-2, with 10 bases that match TRBD1. V lost 4 bases to trimming and J lost 8 bases; unmatched junction nucleotides: 4. The germline CDR1 and CDR2 sequences are SNHLY and FYNNEI. The CDR3 spans 13 residues. CDR3 in DNA: TGTGCCAGCAGTGGGAGGGACAGGGGAGGCTACACCTTC. Translated, it gives CASSGRDRGGYTF. Variable domain in full (rest from reference TRBV2 and TRBJ1-2): EPEVTQTPSHQVTQMGQEVILRCVPISNHLYFYWYRQILGQKVEFLVSFYNNEISEKSEIFDDQFSVERPDGSNFTLKIRSTKLEDSAMYFCASSGRDRGGYTFGSGTRLTVV.

Only a few counts were recorded for this clone. The rearrangement uses TRBV19 and TRBJ2-5; D is possibly TRBD2 (7 bases). TRBJ2-7 explains the end of the DNA better; the J call may be wrong. CDR3 size: 15 residues. Germline V lookup: CDR1 LNHDA, CDR2 SQIVND (reference sequence). CDR3 in amino acids: CASSPRIAGAYEQYF. CDR3 bases: TGTGCCAGTAGTCCACGGATCGCGGGGGCTTACGAGCAGTACTTC.

The chain recombines TRBV30 with TRBJ2-7, with D perhaps matching TRBD1 (6 bases). The CDR3 spans 16 residues. V shed 0 bases and J shed 2 bases, with 17 bases lying between them. Looked up from germline, CDR1 is GTSNPN and CDR2 is SVGIG (reference sequence). This CDR3 reads CAWSVLRGTSPYEQYF. CDR3 coding DNA: TGTGCCTGGAGTGTACTGAGAGGGACATCCCCCTACGAGCAGTACTTC.

The CDR3 DNA sequence: TGTGCCAGCAGTCGGGGACAGAGTAAGTTCGCCCCTTTCTACGAGCAGTACTTC. Residues: CASSRGQSKFAPFYEQYF. The chain has TRBV7-9 and TRBJ2-7; 7 nucleotides line up with TRBD1. The germline CDR1 and CDR2 sequences are SEHNR and FQNEAQ (reference sequence). The CDR3 has 18 amino acids. Trimming cost V 6 bases and J 3 bases; bases outside gene matches: 20.

This chain joins TRBV14 and TRBJ2-5, with D possibly TRBD1 on 5 matching bases. Germline V lookup: CDR1 SGHDN, CDR2 FVKESK. The ends were cut back, 4 bases at V and 4 bases at J, with 19 bases in the middle. The CDR3 consists of 16 residues. As DNA, the CDR3 is TGTGCCAGCAGCCCTGCGGAGAGACCAGGGTTAGAGACCCAGTACTTC. Translating it yields CASSPAERPGLETQYF.

V gene TRBV6-1 combines with J gene TRBJ2-1, with TRBD1 matching over 9 bases. The CDR3 sequence is 15 residues long. Germline lookup yields CDR1 MNHNS and CDR2 SASEGT. V lost 4 bases to trimming and J lost 7 bases; unmatched junction nucleotides: 8. This CDR3 reads CASSAGTGLRNEQFF. CDR3 DNA sequence: TGTGCCAGCAGTGCCGGGACAGGGCTTCGAAATGAGCAGTTCTTC.

CDR3 nucleotides: TGTGCCAGCAGTCCCCCCCACGCGGGACAGTCTAACTATGGCTACACCTTC. Amino acids: CASSPPHAGQSNYGYTF. The chain combines TRBV28 with TRBJ1-2; 7 positions agree with TRBD1. Trimming removed 5 bases from V and 0 bases from J; junction bases left unmatched: 12. The CDR3 runs to 17 residues. Germline V gene lookup returns CDR1 MDHEN and CDR2 SYDVKM.

The J gene is TRBJ2-1, the V gene TRBV7-2; 7 bases line up with TRBD2. The V and J ends lost 2 bases and 4 bases, in that order; junction bases with no gene match: 8. The CDR3 is 16 residues long. Germline assignment: CDR1 SGHTA and CDR2 FQGNSA. The CDR3 DNA is TGTGCCAGCAGCTTAATGGGACTAAATACTTACAATGAGCAGTTCTTC. Its protein is CASSLMGLNTYNEQFF.